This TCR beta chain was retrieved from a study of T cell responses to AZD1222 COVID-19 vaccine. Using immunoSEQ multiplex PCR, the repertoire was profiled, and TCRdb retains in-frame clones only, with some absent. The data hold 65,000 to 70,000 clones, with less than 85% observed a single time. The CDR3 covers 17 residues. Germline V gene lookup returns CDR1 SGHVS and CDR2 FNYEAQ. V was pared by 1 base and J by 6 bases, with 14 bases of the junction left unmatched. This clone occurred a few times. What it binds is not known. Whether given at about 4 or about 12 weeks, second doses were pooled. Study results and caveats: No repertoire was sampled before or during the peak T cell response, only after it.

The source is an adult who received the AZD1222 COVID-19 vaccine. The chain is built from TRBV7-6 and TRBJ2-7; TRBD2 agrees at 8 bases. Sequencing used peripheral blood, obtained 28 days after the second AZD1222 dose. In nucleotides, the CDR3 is TGTGCCAGCAGCTTAGTCTCCGGGGGACTAGTTCCGTCCGAGCAGTACTTC. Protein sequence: CASSLVSGGLVPSEQYF.